This T cell receptor beta chain was sequenced for a study of blood T cells in healthy people across ages (dated by TCRdb to between 2015 and 2017). About the investigation overall: In model experiments, roughly one uniquely barcoded TCR beta cDNA molecule per two T cells was captured by template switching. Age-related changes in TCR beta repertoire diversity were measured in the study by deep sequencing normalized with unique cDNA molecular identifiers. The donors were divided into four age groups: young (average roughly 17 years), middle-aged (over 35), aged (approximately 62) and long-lived (around 87). To avoid experimental bias, donors of different ages were spread randomly across the sequencing lanes. Using the same blood draw, the study looked at two additional independent replicas of 1 million unique cDNA reads for two donors, one aged 18 to 30 and the other aged 80 or older.

Study-level results and caveats: Bulk unsorted PBMC profiling prevented conclusive comparison of naive and antigen-experienced compartments. Because the CMV infection status of the donors was unknown, age-related changes in expanded clonotypes may potentially have been confounded. The percentage of naive T cells measured by flow cytometry correlated strongly with observed TCR beta diversity. Compared with the aged group, the long-lived group had more naive CD4+ T cells, fewer expanded clones and increased TCR diversity, suggesting age selection. As age increased, observed TCR beta diversity per million T cells dropped in a roughly linear way, and a significant reduction was already evident by age roughly 36. Estimates of total diversity from one million sequenced T cells were regarded as lower bounds and underestimates.

The library was produced with 5' RACE. The sample was run on an Illumina HiSeq 2500. A second PCR of 7 to 11 cycles was performed with a sample-barcoded 5' primer and a J-beta primer mix. A template-switch 5' adaptor carrying 12 random nucleotides introduced a unique molecular identifier onto each TCR beta cDNA molecule. Each sample yielded at least 2.5 million CDR3-containing paired-end reads. All of the RNA was converted into first-strand cDNA using the Mint cDNA synthesis kit, with a TRBC-specific oligonucleotide serving as the primer. Following uracil-DNA glycosylase treatment, all cDNA underwent a first 18-cycle PCR with the universal primers M1SS and BC2_uni_R. The authors' pipeline ran thus. For normalization, 1 million high-quality reads were randomly selected from each sample, with every read carrying a distinct molecular identifier. Instead of being binned into consensus sequences, reads that shared molecular identifiers were thrown out. MiTCR, set to a Q25 quality threshold and the strictest error-elimination algorithm, was used for CDR3 identification, clonotype clustering and error correction. A nonparametric unseen species model with Euler transformation was used to estimate lower-bound total TCR beta diversity. TCRdb handled the public reads itself, with Q25 trimming in fastp and clone calling in MiXCR, and kept productive beta chains. When rows share a CDR3 protein, they turn into one entry using the most common DNA and genes. The V and J calls and clone size are TCRdb's, not the authors'. In all, the sample holds hundreds of thousands of distinct CDR3 sequences, and 45% to 60% of those were seen once. The ten largest account for about 13% of the sample.

Unmatched junction bases come to 9, with V trimmed by 1 base and J by 10 bases. CDR1 SGHRS and CDR2 YFSETQ were looked up in the germline V gene. Its CDR3 holds 14 amino acids, cysteine through phenylalanine. Only the CDR3 part of the read is kept: 42 bases, read in frame from the first base. Donors were a few dozen systemically healthy Caucasian individuals from Russia aged roughly 6 to 95 years. Each donor gave ten milliliters of peripheral blood, collected into EDTA-treated Vacutainer tubes. PBMCs were isolated by Ficoll-Paque density-gradient centrifugation, with at least 7 million obtained per sample. Trizol reagent was used to extract total RNA from PBMCs, with at least 5.5 micrograms per sample. For every donor, flow cytometry on a PBMC aliquot measured the percentage of naive CD45RAhigh/CD27high T cells. Remarks on this clonotype: The antigen it recognizes is unknown. No qualities accompany the bases; no much larger clone lies one base away.

The sample comprised blood. The receptor comes from a woman of 80 years or more in good health. The chain is made from TRBV5-1 and TRBJ2-5, with 8 bases in between that match TRBD1. The CDR3 reads CASSLRQGRDVQYF. The sequenced DNA is TGCGCCAGCAGCTTGAGACAGGGGCGGGACGTCCAGTACTTC.